Below are 22 T cell receptor beta chains sequenced from a single sample in a study of regulatory T cells in long-lasting Graves disease. The time point was: newly diagnosed GD, antithyroid drugs for less than 3 months. Generation of the TCR library employed RNA extracted from PBMCs. TCR beta libraries were built with iRepertoire HTBI primers and Arm-PCR of CDR3 regions. In TCRdb, the multiplex PCR reads were re-called with MiXCR into one record per CDR3 protein. This table holds 240,000 or so distinct CDR3 sequences, 20% to 25% found once. The sample here was peripheral blood mononuclear cells (PBMCs), taken at new diagnosis, from a patient treated with antithyroid drugs. These receptors were taken from a female donor with Graves disease.

The CDR3 loop is CASSQGRQAGSGNTIYF. CDR3 sequence (DNA): TGCGCCAGCAGCCAGGGTAGACAGGCTGGGTCTGGAAACACCATATATTTT. The genes are TRBV4-3 and TRBJ1-3; possible D gene TRBD1, 6 bases. V shed 3 bases and J shed 1 base, with 16 bases lying between them. CDR1 is LGHNA, CDR2 YSLEER, per germline. The CDR3 spans 17 residues.

The V call is TRBV11-2, the J call TRBJ2-7; D tentatively reads TRBD1 or TRBD2 (5 bases each). Germline V lookup: CDR1 SGHAT, CDR2 FQNNGV. The CDR3 is 14 residues long. Trimming took 5 bases from V and 0 from J, leaving 11 bases between them. DNA for the CDR3: TGTGCCAGCAGCCCATTTGGGGGCTCCTACGAGCAGTACTTC. It is translated as CASSPFGGSYEQYF.

This clonotype was counted between two and nine times. The chain has TRBV20-1 and TRBJ2-5; the D is unclear. The CDR3 is 10 residues long. With 1 base removed from V and 5 bases from J, the gap between germline ends came to 2 bases. Per germline, CDR1 DFQATT and CDR2 SNEGSKA (reference sequence). The CDR3 protein is CSARVETQYF. The DNA for the CDR3 is TGCAGTGCTAGAGTGGAGACCCAGTACTTC.

For this clonotype: This could be a read error, since a much larger clone is one nucleotide away. The chain employs TRBV5-1 and TRBJ2-7; 10 bases align to TRBD1. The V gene end was trimmed by 6 bases and the J gene end by 12 bases; junction bases not matched to a gene: 15. The germline V gene encodes CDR1 SGHRS and CDR2 YFSETQ. CDR3 length: 14 residues. The CDR3 loop reads CASTPGGQGGRRYF. The CDR3 region has the DNA TGCGCCAGCACCCCGGGCGGACAGGGGGGCAGGCGGTACTTC.

The chain uses TRBV6-2 or TRBV6-3 and TRBJ1-1; possible D gene TRBD1, 5 bases. Germline lookup yields CDR1 MNHEY and CDR2 SVGEGT. V was shortened by 10 bases and J by 11 bases, with 17 bases between the two germline ends. This CDR3 has 11 residues. The CDR3 loop reads CATRGRGDAFF. DNA for the CDR3: TGTGCCACCCGGGGTAGGGGTGACGCTTTCTTT.

This clonotype was seen repeatedly, ten times or more. This rearrangement joins TRBV6-5 to TRBJ2-7; D call uncertain. The germline V gene encodes CDR1 MNHEY and CDR2 SVGAGI. Trimming removed 4 bases at V and 5 bases at J, with 15 bases between. The CDR3 has 14 residues. This CDR3 is CASSSPTGPNEQYF. CDR3 bases: TGTGCCAGCAGTTCCCCCACCGGCCCCAACGAGCAGTACTTC.

The V call is TRBV10-3, the J call TRBJ2-3; D unresolved. The germline V gene has CDR1 ENHRY and CDR2 SYGVKD. This CDR3 has 14 amino acids. Trimming stripped 2 bases from V and 5 bases from J, with 11 bases between. The CDR3 DNA reads as TGTGCCATCAGTGAGGGAGTAGCTAGAGATACGCAGTATTTT. Translation: CAISEGVARDTQYF.

In this sample, this clonotype turned up many times. The V gene is TRBV9, the J gene TRBJ1-2, with 8 positions matching TRBD1. Germline CDR1 is SGDLS and CDR2 is YYNGEE. This CDR3 has 16 residues. Germline trimming cut 2 bases from V and 0 bases from J; bases unmatched to any gene: 6. The CDR3 DNA reads as TGTGCCAGCAGCGTCGGGACAGGCCTCGCTAACTATGGCTACACCTTC. Translated, it gives CASSVGTGLANYGYTF.

This clonotype appeared once. V usage is TRBV7-2 and J usage is TRBJ2-3; 11 bases are shared with TRBD2. With 5 bases clipped from V and 2 bases from J, the junction kept 12 bases outside the gene matches. The germline gives CDR1 SGHTA, CDR2 FQGNSA. This CDR3 has 18 residues. The CDR3 DNA follows: TGTGCCAGCAGCCCGATCCCGGGACTAGCGGCTTTCACAGATACGCAGTATTTT. Protein sequence: CASSPIPGLAAFTDTQYF.

The table lists this clonotype with many counts. The J gene is TRBJ2-5, the V gene TRBV2, with D unresolved. CDR1 SNHLY and CDR2 FYNNEI come from the germline V gene. Trimming shortened V by 5 bases and J by 0 bases, and 13 bases separated the two germline ends. This CDR3 has 15 amino acids. CDR3 nucleotide sequence: TGTGCCAGCAGTCGGTATGGTTCAAACCAAGAGACCCAGTACTTC. This translates into CASSRYGSNQETQYF.

In its sample, this clonotype was seen many times. The chain combines TRBV9 with TRBJ2-7, with 9 bases that match TRBD1. The CDR3 length is 15 residues. V lost 2 bases, J lost 3 bases, and 6 bases stayed unmatched. Germline V lookup: CDR1 SGDLS, CDR2 YYNGEE. CDR3 amino acids: CASSVGGQGYYEQYF. The CDR3 nucleotides are TGTGCCAGCAGCGTCGGAGGACAGGGGTACTACGAGCAGTACTTC.

In this sample, this clonotype turned up many times. This sequence joins TRBV19 and TRBJ2-7; D gene ambiguous. V gave up 8 bases and J gave up 6 bases, with 11 bases separating them. Germline lookup yields CDR1 LNHDA and CDR2 SQIVND (reference sequence). The CDR3 extends over 11 amino acids. CDR3 sequence reads: CASGLDLEQYF. CDR3 nucleotides: TGTGCCAGTGGCCTAGATCTCGAGCAGTACTTC.

This clonotype is a singleton in its sample. This may be a read error: a much more frequent sequence differs by one nucleotide. The rearrangement links TRBV28 to TRBJ1-4; no clear D gene. Germline CDR1 MDHEN, CDR2 SYDVKM. With 5 bases removed from V and 10 bases from J, the gap between germline ends came to 26 bases. The CDR3 is made up of 17 amino acids. The CDR3 sequence is CASSGIDRTETISKLFF. The CDR3 DNA follows: TGTGCCAGCAGTGGGATTGATCGGACCGAGACAATTTCAAAACTGTTTTTT.

The chain uses TRBV7-9 and TRBJ1-5; D ambiguous. Germline V gives CDR1 SEHNR, CDR2 FQNEAQ (reference sequence). Trimming removed 6 bases from V and 1 base from J, with 10 bases in between. There are 14 residues in the CDR3. The CDR3 nucleotides read TGTGCCAGCAGTCCAATGGGAAGCAATCAGCCCCAGCATTTT. This gives the protein CASSPMGSNQPQHF. Full variable domain (outside the CDR3, taken from reference TRBV7-9 and TRBJ1-5): DTGVSQNPRHKITKRGQNVTFRCDPISEHNRLYWYRQTLGQGPEFLTYFQNEAQLEKSRLLSDRFSAERPKGSFSTLEIQRTEQGDSAMYLCASSPMGSNQPQHFGDGTRLSIL.

This clonotype occurred many times. J is TRBJ2-5 and V is TRBV7-9, with 8 bases matching TRBD1. The CDR3 is 16 amino acids. The germline V gene has CDR1 SEHNR and CDR2 FQNEAQ (reference sequence). V shed 0 bases and J 2 bases; nucleotides not matched to a gene: 5. CDR3 region: CASSLATGVGQETQYF. The CDR3 DNA reads TGTGCCAGCAGCTTAGCGACAGGGGTAGGGCAAGAGACCCAGTACTTC. The full variable domain, in which reference TRBV7-9 and TRBJ2-5 provide the parts outside the CDR3, is DTGVSQNPRHKITKRGQNVTFRCDPISEHNRLYWYRQTLGQGPEFLTYFQNEAQLEKSRLLSDRFSAERPKGSFSTLEIQRTEQGDSAMYLCASSLATGVGQETQYFGPGTRLLVL.

This clonotype was recorded at least ten times. The rearrangement uses TRBV7-9 and TRBJ1-4; possible D gene TRBD1, 5 bases. Germline CDR1 is SEHNR and CDR2 is FQNEAQ (reference sequence). V lost 4 bases and J 15 bases, leaving 15 bases between the germline ends. The CDR3 length is 12 residues. The DNA for the CDR3 is TGTGCCAGCAGCTATCGGAGGGACGCGGTGTTTTTT. It translates to CASSYRRDAVFF.

This clonotype was counted ten times or more. The chain combines TRBV20-1 with TRBJ1-2; D possibly corresponds to TRBD1 (6 bases). Deletions cut 5 bases from V and 3 bases from J, with 19 bases between. In germline, CDR1 is DFQATT, CDR2 SNEGSKA (reference sequence). The CDR3 length is 15 residues. The CDR3, as DNA: TGCAGTGCTGCCCGCCGGATCTCAGGGGACTATGGCTACACCTTC. Translated, it gives CSAARRISGDYGYTF.

The chain couples TRBV4-1 to TRBJ2-1, with TRBD1 as a possible D gene (5 bases). The V gene lost 4 bases and the J gene lost 3 bases, with 10 bases spanning the gap. The CDR3 is 14 residues long. The germline CDR1 and CDR2 sequences are MGHRA and YSYEKL. DNA for the CDR3: TGCGCCAGCAGCCCGACAGACTTCTACAATGAGCAGTTCTTC. Translating it yields CASSPTDFYNEQFF.

This clonotype was counted many times. The rearrangement uses TRBV20-1 and TRBJ2-2; 8 nucleotides match TRBD1. The CDR3 is made up of 15 amino acids. The V gene end was trimmed by 6 bases and the J gene end by 2 bases; junction bases not matched to a gene: 8. Germline V lookup: CDR1 DFQATT, CDR2 SNEGSKA (reference sequence). CDR3 region: CSALQGARNTGELFF. Written as DNA, the CDR3 is TGCAGTGCCCTTCAGGGGGCCCGCAACACCGGGGAGCTGTTTTTT.

This clonotype was counted between two and nine times. The chain carries TRBV9 and TRBJ1-1; D is undetermined. The length of the CDR3 is 13 residues. V was clipped by 4 bases and J by 4 bases, with 11 bases between them. Germline assignment: CDR1 SGDLS and CDR2 YYNGEE. This chain's CDR3 is CASSPHTPTEAFF. In DNA, the CDR3 is TGTGCCAGCAGCCCCCACACACCCACTGAAGCTTTCTTT.

CDR3 amino acids: CASSLGTSVNIQYF. DNA of the CDR3: TGTGCCAGCAGCCTAGGGACTAGCGTGAACATTCAGTACTTC. V is TRBV9 and J is TRBJ2-4, with 10 bases lining up with TRBD2. Germline CDR1 reads SGDLS; CDR2 reads YYNGEE. This CDR3 contains 14 residues. Trimming took 4 bases from V and 7 from J; bases not matched to a gene: 5.

This clonotype was seen at least ten times. V and J are TRBV18 and TRBJ2-2; the D is unclear. CDR1 is KGHSH, CDR2 LQKENI, per germline. The CDR3 has 14 residues. Trimming left V 1 base short and J 3 bases short, with 6 bases between. CDR3 amino acids: CASSPRGDTGELFF. The CDR3 region has the DNA TGTGCCAGCTCACCACGTGGGGACACCGGGGAGCTGTTTTTT.